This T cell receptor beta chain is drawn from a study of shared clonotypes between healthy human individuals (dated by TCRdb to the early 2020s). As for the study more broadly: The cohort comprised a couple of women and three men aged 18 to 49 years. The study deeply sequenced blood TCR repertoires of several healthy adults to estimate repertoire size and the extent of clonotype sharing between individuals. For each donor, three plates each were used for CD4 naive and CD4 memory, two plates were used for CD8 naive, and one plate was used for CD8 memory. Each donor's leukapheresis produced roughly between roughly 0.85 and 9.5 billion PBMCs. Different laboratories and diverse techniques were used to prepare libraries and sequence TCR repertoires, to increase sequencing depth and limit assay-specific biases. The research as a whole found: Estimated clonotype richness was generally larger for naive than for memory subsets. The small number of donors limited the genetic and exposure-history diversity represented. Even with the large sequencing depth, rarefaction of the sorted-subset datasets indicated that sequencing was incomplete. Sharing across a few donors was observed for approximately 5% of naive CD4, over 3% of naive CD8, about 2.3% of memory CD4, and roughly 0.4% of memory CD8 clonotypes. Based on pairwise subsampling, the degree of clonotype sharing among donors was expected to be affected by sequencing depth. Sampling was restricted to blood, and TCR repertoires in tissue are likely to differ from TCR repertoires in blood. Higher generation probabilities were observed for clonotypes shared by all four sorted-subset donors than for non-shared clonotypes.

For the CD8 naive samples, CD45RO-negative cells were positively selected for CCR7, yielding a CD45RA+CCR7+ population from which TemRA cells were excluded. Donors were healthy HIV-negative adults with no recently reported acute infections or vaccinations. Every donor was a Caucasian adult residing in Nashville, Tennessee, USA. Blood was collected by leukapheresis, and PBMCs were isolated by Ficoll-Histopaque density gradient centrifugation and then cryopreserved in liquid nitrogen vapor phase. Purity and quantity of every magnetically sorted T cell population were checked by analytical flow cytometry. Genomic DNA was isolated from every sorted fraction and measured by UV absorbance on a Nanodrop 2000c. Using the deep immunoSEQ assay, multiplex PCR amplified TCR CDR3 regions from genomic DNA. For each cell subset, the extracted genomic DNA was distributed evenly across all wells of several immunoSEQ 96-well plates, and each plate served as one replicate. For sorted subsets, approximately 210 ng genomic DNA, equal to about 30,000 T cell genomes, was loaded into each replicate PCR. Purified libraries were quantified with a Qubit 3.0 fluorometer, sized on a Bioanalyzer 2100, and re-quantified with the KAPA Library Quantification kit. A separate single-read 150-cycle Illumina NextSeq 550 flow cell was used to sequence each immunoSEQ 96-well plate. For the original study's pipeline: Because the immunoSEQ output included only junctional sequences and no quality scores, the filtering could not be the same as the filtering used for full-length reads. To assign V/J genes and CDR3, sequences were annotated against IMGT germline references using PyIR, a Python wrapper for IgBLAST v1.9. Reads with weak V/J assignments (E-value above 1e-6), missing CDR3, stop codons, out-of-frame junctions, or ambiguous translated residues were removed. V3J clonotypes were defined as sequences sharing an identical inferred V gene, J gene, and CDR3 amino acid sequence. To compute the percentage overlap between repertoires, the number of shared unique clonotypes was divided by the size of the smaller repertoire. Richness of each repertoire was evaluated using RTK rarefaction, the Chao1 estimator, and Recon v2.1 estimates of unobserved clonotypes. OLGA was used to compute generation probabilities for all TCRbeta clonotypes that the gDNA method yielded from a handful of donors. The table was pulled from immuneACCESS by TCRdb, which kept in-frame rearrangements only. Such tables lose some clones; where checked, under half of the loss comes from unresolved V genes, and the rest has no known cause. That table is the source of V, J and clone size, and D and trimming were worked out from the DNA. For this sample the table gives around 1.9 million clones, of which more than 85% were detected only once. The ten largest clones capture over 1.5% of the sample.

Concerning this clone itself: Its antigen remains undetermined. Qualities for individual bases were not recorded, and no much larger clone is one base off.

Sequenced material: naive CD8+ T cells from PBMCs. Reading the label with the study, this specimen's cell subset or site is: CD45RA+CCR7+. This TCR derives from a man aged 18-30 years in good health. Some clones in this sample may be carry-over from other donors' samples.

The DNA sequence is given as TGTGCCAGCAGTGAACAACCCTACAATGAGCAGTTCTTC. It translates to CASSEQPYNEQFF. The rearrangement joined TRBV25-1 to TRBJ2-1; the D gene cannot be resolved reliably. The cysteine opens and the phenylalanine closes a CDR3 of 13 amino acids. The DNA shown is the 39-base CDR3, in frame from base 1. Looking up the germline V gene yields CDR1 MGHDK and CDR2 SYGVNS. The junction carries 4 bases between V and J, which are trimmed by 2 bases and 2 bases respectively. The reference TRBV25-1 and TRBJ2-1 proteins fill in what lies around the CDR3, so the full variable domain reads EADIYQTPRYLVIGTGKKITLECSQTMGHDKMYWYQQDPGMELHLIHYSYGVNSTEKGDLSSESTVSRIRTEHFPLTLESARPSHTSQYLCASSEQPYNEQFFGPGTRLTVL.